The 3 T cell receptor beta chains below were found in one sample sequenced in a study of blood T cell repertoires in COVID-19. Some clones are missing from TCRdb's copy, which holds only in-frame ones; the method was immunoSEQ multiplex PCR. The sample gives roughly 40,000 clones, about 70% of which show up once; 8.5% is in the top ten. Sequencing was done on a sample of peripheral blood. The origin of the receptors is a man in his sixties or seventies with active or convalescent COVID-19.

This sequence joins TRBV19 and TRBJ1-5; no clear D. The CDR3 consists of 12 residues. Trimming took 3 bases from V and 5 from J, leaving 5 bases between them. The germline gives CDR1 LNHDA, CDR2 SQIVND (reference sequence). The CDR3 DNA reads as TGTGCCAGTAGTATCCTCGATCAGCCCCAGCATTTT. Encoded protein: CASSILDQPQHF.

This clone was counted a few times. CDR3 coding DNA: TGTGCCGGACACAGGGTCGAGGGCACTGAAGCTTTCTTT. It encodes CAGHRVEGTEAFF. The rearrangement joins TRBV2 to TRBJ1-1; tentatively, D is TRBD1 (6 bases). Trimming cost V 11 bases and J 4 bases, with 17 bases left between them. CDR1 SNHLY and CDR2 FYNNEI come from the germline V gene. This CDR3 region has 13 residues.

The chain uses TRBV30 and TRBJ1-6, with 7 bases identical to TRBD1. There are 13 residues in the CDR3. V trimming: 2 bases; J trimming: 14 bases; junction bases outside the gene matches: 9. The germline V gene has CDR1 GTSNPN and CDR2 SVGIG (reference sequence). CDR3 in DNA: TGTGCCTGGAGTATAACAGGGGCGTTCACCCTCCACTTT. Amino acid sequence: CAWSITGAFTLHF. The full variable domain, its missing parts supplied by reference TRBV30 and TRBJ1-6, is SQTIHQWPATLVQPVGSPLSLECTVEGTSNPNLYWYRQAAGRGLQLLFYSVGIGQISSEVPQNLSASRPQDRQFILSSKKLLLSDSGFYLCAWSITGAFTLHFGNGTRLTVT.